This record concerns one T cell receptor (beta chain) sequence. Its antigen is not identified. This sample stems from a study of T-cell reconstitution after alpha-beta-depleted transplantation in children. Study-wide results and caveats: Surviving recipient T cells and thymic progenitors produced the high day-60 TCRbeta diversity seen in some patients. Reportedly, roughly two months post-transplant, alpha-beta T cells arose from several hundred expanded graft clones. Fresh T-cell production supplied most of the T-cell counts and diversity seen one year after transplant.

Unique molecular identifiers were used to barcode this TCRbeta library. TCRdb analysed the PCR reads with MiXCR anew, one entry per CDR3 protein. The sample holds about 900,000 distinct CDR3 sequences, around 30% seen once. Germline V CDR1 and CDR2: SQVTM, ANQGSEA. This CDR3 comprises 13 residues. V lost 1 base, J lost 6 bases, and 12 bases lay in between. This chain uses TRBV29-1 with TRBJ1-2, with TRBD1 as a possible D gene (5 bases). The starting material was PBMCs, mostly from graft donor cells, obtained 360 days after TCRalphabeta/CD19-depleted stem cell transplant. This receptor was obtained from a boy younger than two who had a stem cell transplant for SCID, so the T cells may come from the graft donor. The CDR3 is CSVEVGDRNGYTF. CDR3 nucleotides: TGCAGCGTTGAAGTAGGAGACAGAAATGGCTACACCTTC.